Detailed here is one TCR beta chain. In the study's own analysis: Counts of nucleated cells, estimated from reference gene primer amplification, were obtained. The repertoire was sequenced with immunoSEQ multiplex PCR; TCRdb's copy has only in-frame clones and lacks some. V, J and clone size were drawn from that table, and D and trimming were deduced from the DNA. The data show 150,000 to 200,000 clones, with roughly 89% seen just once and 10% held by the top ten. This record comes from a study of blood T cell repertoires in COVID-19. In the study overall: There were acute and convalescent COVID-19 samples, and they came from the United States, Italy and Spain. PBMCs, B-cell-depleted T cells, or T cells provided the cDNA or gDNA that made up the material.

The CDR3 is 15 amino acids. Trimming at V came to 4 bases and at J to 0 bases, leaving 9 bases not matched to a gene. Per the germline V gene, CDR1 is GTSNPN and CDR2 is SVGIG (reference sequence). Seattle's cohort entered during active infection and was followed longitudinally. This sequence was found in a woman in her seventies with COVID-19, enrolled during active disease. The sample consisted of peripheral blood. The rearrangement uses TRBV30 and TRBJ2-7; 7 nucleotides align to TRBD1. This CDR3 is CAWNRDSGPSYEQYF. The CDR3 bases are TGTGCCTGGAATCGGGACAGTGGCCCCTCCTACGAGCAGTACTTC.